These 9 T cell receptor beta chains originate from one sample sequenced in a study of shared clonotypes between healthy human individuals. Only in-frame clones appear in the TCRdb table, and some are missing; sequencing was by immunoSEQ multiplex PCR. The data hold roughly 1,100,000 clones, with 65% to 75% observed a single time. Input material: memory CD4+ T cells sorted from blood. Sample subset: CD45RA-negative fraction. The receptors stem from a man aged 18 to 30 in good health.

The chain links TRBV7-2 to TRBJ2-3; a weak D match, TRBD1 (6 bases). Looked up from germline, CDR1 is SGHTA and CDR2 is FQGNSA. Deletions cut 2 bases from V and 1 base from J, with 13 bases between. This CDR3 spans 16 amino acids. CDR3 residues: CASSLLGQGRTDTQYF. The CDR3 DNA reads TGTGCCAGCAGCTTACTCGGGCAGGGGCGCACAGATACGCAGTATTTT.

Comments on this clone: The sample contains more than one DNA sequence encoding this CDR3. CDR3 sequence (DNA): TGTGCCTGGAGTCTCAGGAGGGGGACAGATACGCAGTATTTT. The encoded protein is CAWSLRRGTDTQYF. The chain uses TRBV30 and TRBJ2-3; D could derive from TRBD1 or TRBD2 (6 bases each). Germline CDR1 is GTSNPN and CDR2 is SVGIG (reference sequence). Trimming removed 2 bases from V and 3 bases from J, with 12 bases in between. The CDR3 runs 14 residues.

CDR3 loop: CASSLRRESYEQYF. The CDR3 nucleotides are TGCGCCAGCAGCTTGAGACGGGAGTCCTACGAGCAGTACTTC. This chain joins TRBV5-1 and TRBJ2-7; possibly TRBD2 for D (6 bases). This CDR3 comprises 14 residues. Germline loops: CDR1 SGHRS, CDR2 YFSETQ. V lost 1 base, J lost 1 base, and 9 bases lay in between.

This clone has just a few counts. The chain carries TRBV9 and TRBJ2-1; D unresolved. Germline V gene sequence: CDR1 SGDLS, CDR2 YYNGEE. This CDR3 contains 13 residues. V was shortened by 0 bases and J by 10 bases, with 11 bases between the two germline ends. The CDR3 DNA is TGTGCCAGCAGCGTAGAGCCCACTCGGGAGCAGTTCTTC. Protein product: CASSVEPTREQFF.

The rearrangement joins TRBV19 to TRBJ2-3; D unresolved. The V gene lost 7 bases and the J gene lost 4 bases, with 18 bases spanning the gap. Germline CDR1 is LNHDA and CDR2 is SQIVND (reference sequence). This CDR3 contains 15 residues. The CDR3 nucleotides read TGTGCCAGTACCTCGGGCGGCCGATGGGCAGATACGCAGTATTTT. Translated: CASTSGGRWADTQYF.

The chain employs TRBV5-5 and TRBJ1-5; 8 positions agree with TRBD1. Germline CDR1 is SGHKS and CDR2 is YYEKEE (reference sequence). V trimming: 2 bases; J trimming: 6 bases; junction bases outside the gene matches: 4. The CDR3 is 14 residues long. CDR3 in DNA: TGTGCCAGCAGCTTACAGGGGGAAGGTCAGCCCCAGCATTTT. Its protein product is CASSLQGEGQPQHF.

The J gene is TRBJ2-5, the V gene TRBV10-3, with D possibly TRBD2 on 5 matching bases. V was trimmed by 5 bases and J by 4 bases, leaving 17 bases between them. The CDR3 spans 15 residues. Germline loops: CDR1 ENHRY, CDR2 SYGVKD. This chain's CDR3 is CAISIGGADRETQYF. CDR3 in DNA: TGTGCCATCAGTATAGGAGGCGCAGACCGAGAGACCCAGTACTTC.

The gene calls are TRBV10-3 and TRBJ2-3; 12 bases fit TRBD2. After removal of 11 bases from V and 6 bases from J, the junction contained 6 bases not matched to a gene. The CDR3 totals 13 residues. The germline CDR1 and CDR2 sequences are ENHRY and SYGVKD. CDR3 residues: CAARLAGVDTQYF. The CDR3, as DNA: TGTGCCGCCCGACTAGCGGGAGTGGATACGCAGTATTTT.

V gene TRBV5-1 combines with J gene TRBJ2-5, with no clear D. The ends were cut back, 1 base at V and 1 base at J, with 5 bases in the middle. Germline V gene lookup returns CDR1 SGHRS and CDR2 YFSETQ. The CDR3 sequence is 13 residues long. The CDR3 protein is CASSLLSQETQYF. In nucleotides, the CDR3 is TGCGCCAGCAGCTTGCTGTCCCAAGAGACCCAGTACTTC.